There are a few counts of the clone carrying this T cell receptor beta chain. Its matching antigen is unknown. This sample was included in a study of Graves' ophthalmopathy and Graves' hyperthyroidism. Amplification of the TCR beta CDR3 regions used RNA transcripts (as template). First-round RT-PCR used HTBI primers; second-round multiplex PCR followed. TCRdb analysed the multiplex PCR reads with MiXCR anew, one entry per CDR3 protein. The sample lists hundreds of thousands of distinct CDR3 sequences, over 20% occurring once. Study observations and caveats: Appearing in blood as well were most expanded thyroid clonotypes above 0.001 frequency. Both a roughly 66% sensitivity and a roughly 72% specificity characterized the model's predictions of ophthalmopathy progression. A model of 13 signatures distinguished ophthalmopathy from stable hyperthyroidism at approximately 88% sensitivity and about 80% specificity.

This receptor was identified in a woman aged 18-29 years with stable Graves' hyperthyroidism. Material for sequencing was peripheral blood.

CDR3 in amino acids: CASSVAQGSYEQYF. In nucleotides, the CDR3 is TGTGCCAGCAGCGTAGCTCAGGGATCGTACGAGCAGTACTTC. The rearrangement joins TRBV9 to TRBJ2-7; TRBD1 is a possible D gene (5 bases). Germline V CDR1 and CDR2: SGDLS, YYNGEE. The V end was cut by 0 bases, the J end by 4 bases, with 11 bases between. The CDR3 runs to 14 residues.